Sequencing of this T cell receptor (beta chain) was carried out in a study of blood T cell repertoires in COVID-19. Across the study: There were acute and convalescent COVID-19 samples, and they came from the United States, Italy and Spain.

Looked up from germline, CDR1 is SGHTA and CDR2 is FQGNSA. The CDR3 consists of 16 residues. Trimming took 5 bases from V and 5 from J; bases not matched to a gene: 10. How the authors handled the data: It was from reference gene primer amplification that nucleated cell counts were estimated. Sequencing used immunoSEQ multiplex PCR; TCRdb keeps in-frame clones, though not all of them. Clone size and the V and J calls come from that table; the DNA yielded D and trimming. The data show around 37,000 clones, around 90% seen once. The sequenced sample consisted of peripheral blood. The chain links TRBV7-2 to TRBJ1-4; 8 bases map to TRBD1. This clonotype was sampled from a woman older than 75 with acute or convalescent COVID-19. CDR3: CASSLSGTGKNEKLFF. The CDR3 nucleotides read TGTGCCAGCAGCCTAAGCGGGACAGGCAAAAATGAAAAACTGTTTTTT.